The entry below describes one TCR beta chain. What it binds is not known. The data originate from a study of cytomegalovirus exposure and HLA in healthy donors. The overall study: A later analysis reported the 130 or so validation repertoires used the same platform as the approximately 700 first-cohort repertoires.

There are 14 residues in the CDR3. V lost 3 bases and J 4 bases, leaving 10 bases between the germline ends. The germline gives CDR1 MNHEY, CDR2 SMNVEV (reference sequence). The method was immunoSEQ multiplex PCR; TCRdb's version includes in-frame clones alone and lacks a portion of them. The sample consists of around 260,000 clones, roughly 88% of them appearing once. Points from the study as a whole: 150 to 200 TCR beta chains were listed as cytomegalovirus-associated. Subsequent analysis of the roughly 120 validation repertoires found a tendency for first-cohort TCR clusters to co-occur. CMV antigen specificity of three CMV-associated chains was confirmed in vitro.

J is TRBJ1-5 and V is TRBV27; D is possibly TRBD1 (6 bases). This receptor was taken from a young woman in good health and CMV-seronegative. What was sequenced was PBMCs. The chain's CDR3 is CASSFGQPNQPQHF. CDR3 nucleotide sequence: TGTGCCAGCAGTTTTGGACAGCCGAATCAGCCCCAGCATTTT.